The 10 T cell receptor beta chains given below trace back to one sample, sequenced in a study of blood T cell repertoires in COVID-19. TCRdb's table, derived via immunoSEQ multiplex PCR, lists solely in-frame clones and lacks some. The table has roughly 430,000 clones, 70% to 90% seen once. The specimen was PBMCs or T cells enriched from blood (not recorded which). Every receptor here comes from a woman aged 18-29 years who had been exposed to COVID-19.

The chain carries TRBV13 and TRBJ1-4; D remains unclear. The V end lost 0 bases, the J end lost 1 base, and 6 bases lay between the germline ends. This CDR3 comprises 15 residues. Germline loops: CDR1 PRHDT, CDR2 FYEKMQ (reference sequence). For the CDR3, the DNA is TGTGCCAGCAGCTTAGGGGGGAGAACTAATGAAAAACTGTTTTTT. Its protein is CASSLGGRTNEKLFF.

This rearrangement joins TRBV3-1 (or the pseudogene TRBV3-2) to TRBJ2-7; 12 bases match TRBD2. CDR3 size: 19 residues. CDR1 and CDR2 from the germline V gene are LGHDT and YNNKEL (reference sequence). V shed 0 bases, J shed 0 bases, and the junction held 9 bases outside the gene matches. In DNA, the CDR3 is TGTGCCAGCAGCCAAGATTTTAGGATGACTAGCGGGGGCTCCTACGAGCAGTACTTC. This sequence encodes CASSQDFRMTSGGSYEQYF.

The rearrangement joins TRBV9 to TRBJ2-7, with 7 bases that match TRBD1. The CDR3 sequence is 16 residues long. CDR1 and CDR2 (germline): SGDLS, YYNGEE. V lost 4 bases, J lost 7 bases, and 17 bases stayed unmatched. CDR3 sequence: CASSSPPGQRPGEQYF. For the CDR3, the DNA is TGTGCCAGCAGCTCTCCCCCGGGACAGAGGCCTGGGGAGCAGTACTTC. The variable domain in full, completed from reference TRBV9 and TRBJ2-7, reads DSGVTQTPKHLITATGQRVTLRCSPRSGDLSVYWYQQSLDQGLQFLIQYYNGEERAKGNILERFSAQQFPDLHSELNLSSLELGDSALYFCASSSPPGQRPGEQYFGPGTRLTVT.

CDR3 nucleotides: TGTGCCAGCAGTGTGGACAACCTGTATGGCTACACCTTC. Residues: CASSVDNLYGYTF. This chain links TRBV2 with TRBJ1-2; a weak D match, TRBD1 (5 bases). The CDR3 is 13 residues long. Between the trimmed V and J ends, which lost 4 bases and 5 bases, there was a span of 11 bases. Looked up from germline, CDR1 is SNHLY and CDR2 is FYNNEI. The full variable domain, rest sourced from reference TRBV2 and TRBJ1-2, is EPEVTQTPSHQVTQMGQEVILRCVPISNHLYFYWYRQILGQKVEFLVSFYNNEISEKSEIFDDQFSVERPDGSNFTLKIRSTKLEDSAMYFCASSVDNLYGYTFGSGTRLTVV.

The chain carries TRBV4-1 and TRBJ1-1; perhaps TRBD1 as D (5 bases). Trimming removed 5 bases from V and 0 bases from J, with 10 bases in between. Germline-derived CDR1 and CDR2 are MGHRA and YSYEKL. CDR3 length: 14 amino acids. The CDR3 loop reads CASSTWGVNTEAFF. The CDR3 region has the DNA TGCGCCAGCAGCACCTGGGGGGTGAACACTGAAGCTTTCTTT.

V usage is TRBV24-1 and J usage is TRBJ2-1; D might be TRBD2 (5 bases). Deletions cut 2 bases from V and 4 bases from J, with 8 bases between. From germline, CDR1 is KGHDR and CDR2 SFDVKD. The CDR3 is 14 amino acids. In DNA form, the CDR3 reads TGTGCCACCAGTGATTCCGGAGGTTACAATGAGCAGTTCTTC. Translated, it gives CATSDSGGYNEQFF.

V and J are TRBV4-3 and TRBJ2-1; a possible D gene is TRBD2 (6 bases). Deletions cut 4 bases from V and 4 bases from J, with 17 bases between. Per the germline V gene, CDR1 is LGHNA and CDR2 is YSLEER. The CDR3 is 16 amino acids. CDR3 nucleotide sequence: TGCGCCAGCAGCCCATCGGACACGGGGGTTTACAATGAGCAGTTCTTC. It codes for CASSPSDTGVYNEQFF.

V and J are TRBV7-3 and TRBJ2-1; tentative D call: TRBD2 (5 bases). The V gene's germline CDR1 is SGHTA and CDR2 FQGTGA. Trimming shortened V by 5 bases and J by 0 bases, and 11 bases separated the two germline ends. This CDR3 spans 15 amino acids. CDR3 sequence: CASSPWTASYNEQFF. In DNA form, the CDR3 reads TGTGCCAGCAGCCCCTGGACTGCCTCCTACAATGAGCAGTTCTTC.

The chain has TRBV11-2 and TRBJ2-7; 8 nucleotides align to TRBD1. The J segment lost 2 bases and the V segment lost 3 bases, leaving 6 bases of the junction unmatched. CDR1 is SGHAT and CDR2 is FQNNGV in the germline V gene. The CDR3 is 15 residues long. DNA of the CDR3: TGTGCCAGCAGCTTCGGGATGGACAGGGCCTACGAGCAGTACTTC. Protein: CASSFGMDRAYEQYF.

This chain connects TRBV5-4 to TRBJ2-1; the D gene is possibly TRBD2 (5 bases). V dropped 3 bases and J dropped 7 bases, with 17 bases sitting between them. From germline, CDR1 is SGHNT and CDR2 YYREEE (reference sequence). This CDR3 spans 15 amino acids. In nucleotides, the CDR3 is TGTGCCAGCAGCTACTACGCGGGTCTGGCGAATGAGCAGTTCTTC. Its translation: CASSYYAGLANEQFF.